Listed below are T cell receptor beta chains from one sample, sequenced in a study of response to subunit inactivated influenza vaccine. Each CDR3 protein is one row after TCRdb ran MiXCR on the RT-PCR reads. The sample contains approximately 480,000 distinct CDR3 sequences, approximately 11% of which appear only once. The material was PBMCs from blood, obtained 45 days after vaccination. The receptors originated from a man aged 50 to 59 who received an inactivated influenza vaccine. The CDR3 runs from the conserved cysteine through the conserved F or W. D genes are given only for firm matches. A clone size is listed for some rows: how often the clone was seen (once, few, many), or a class if it is expanded.

CDR3: CATSVTGASYNEQFF
DNA: TGTGCCACCAGTGTCACAGGGGCTTCCTACAATGAGCAGTTCTTC
J: TRBJ2-1
D: TRBD1
V: TRBV24-1
size: few

CDR3: CASSLREGYEQYF
DNA: TGTGCCAGCAGTCTGCGGGAGGGCTACGAGCAGTACTTC
J: TRBJ2-7
D: TRBD2
V: TRBV27
size: few

CDR3: CASSKGQGSEQYF
DNA: TGTGCCAGCAGCAAGGGACAGGGTAGCGAGCAGTACTTC
J: TRBJ2-7
D: TRBD1
V: TRBV7-9
size: NA

CDR3: CASSPNAGNEKLFF
DNA: TGTGCCAGCTCACCTAACGCGGGGAATGAAAAACTGTTTTTT
J: TRBJ1-4
D: NA
V: TRBV18
size: NA

CDR3: CASSLGTTGRVETQYF
DNA: TGCGCCAGCAGCTTGGGGACGACAGGGAGGGTTGAGACCCAGTACTTC
J: TRBJ2-5
D: NA
V: TRBV5-1
size: NA

CDR3: CAIRDSAQETQYF
DNA: TGTGCCATCAGGGACAGCGCACAAGAGACCCAGTACTTC
J: TRBJ2-5
D: NA
V: TRBV10-3
size: many

CDR3: CASSLRPGQGYEQYF
DNA: TGCGCCAGCAGCCTCCGACCGGGACAGGGCTACGAGCAGTACTTC
J: TRBJ2-7
D: TRBD1
V: TRBV4-1
size: few

CDR3: CASSLAAGGLGEQFF
DNA: TGCGCCAGCAGCTTGGCAGCGGGGGGGCTTGGTGAGCAGTTCTTC
J: TRBJ2-1
D: TRBD2
V: TRBV5-1
size: many

CDR3: CASSPTPDIHNEQFF
DNA: TGTGCCAGCAGCCCCACCCCAGACATTCACAATGAGCAGTTCTTC
J: TRBJ2-1
D: NA
V: TRBV9
size: NA

CDR3: CATSDRTSGYTDTQYF
DNA: TGTGCCACCAGTGATCGGACTAGCGGTTACACAGATACGCAGTATTTT
J: TRBJ2-3
D: TRBD2
V: TRBV24-1
size: few

CDR3: CSARLGGSTDTQYF
DNA: TGCAGTGCTAGACTCGGGGGCAGCACAGATACGCAGTATTTT
J: TRBJ2-3
D: NA
V: TRBV20-1
size: few

CDR3: CSVPARSSGANVLTF
DNA: TGCAGTGTTCCCGCCCGGAGCTCTGGGGCCAACGTCCTGACTTTC
J: TRBJ2-6
D: NA
V: TRBV20-1
size: NA

CDR3: CASSLAVETQYF
DNA: TGTGCCAGCAGCCTTGCCGTAGAGACCCAGTACTTC
J: TRBJ2-5
D: NA
V: TRBV11-2
size: NA

CDR3: CSASFPGTSTDTQYF
DNA: TGCAGTGCTAGTTTCCCGGGCACAAGCACAGATACGCAGTATTTT
J: TRBJ2-3
D: NA
V: TRBV20-1
size: NA

CDR3: CASSLGVKGYTF
DNA: TGTGCCAGCAGTTTAGGGGTGAAAGGCTACACCTTC
J: TRBJ1-2
D: NA
V: TRBV12-3/TRBV12-4
size: NA

CDR3: CASSQGGTSGGDYEQYF
DNA: TGCGCCAGCAGTCAAGGGGGGACTAGCGGTGGTGATTACGAGCAGTACTTC
J: TRBJ2-7
D: TRBD2
V: TRBV5-1
size: NA

CDR3: CASSVATGFGGAGNTIYF
DNA: TGTGCCAGCAGCGTAGCCACAGGGTTTGGCGGCGCGGGAAACACCATATATTTT
J: TRBJ1-3
D: NA
V: TRBV9
size: many

CDR3: CASSLENSGTGGAFF
DNA: TGTGCCAGCAGCTTAGAAAACTCCGGGACTGGTGGAGCTTTCTTT
J: TRBJ1-1
D: NA
V: TRBV7-9
size: many

CDR3: CASSQGDGDANYGYTF
DNA: TGCGCCAGCAGCCAAGGGGACGGAGACGCGAACTATGGCTACACCTTC
J: TRBJ1-2
D: NA
V: TRBV4-3
size: NA

CDR3: CASSLLGTGGIETQYF
DNA: TGTGCCAGCAGTTTACTCGGGACAGGGGGTATAGAGACCCAGTACTTC
J: TRBJ2-5
D: TRBD1
V: TRBV6-5
size: few

CDR3: CASSFGTGTVGADTQYF
DNA: TGTGCCAGCAGCTTTGGGACAGGGACGGTTGGGGCAGATACGCAGTATTTT
J: TRBJ2-3
D: TRBD1
V: TRBV7-9
size: NA

CDR3: CASSVVGATANVLTF
DNA: TGTGCCAGCAGCGTAGTCGGAGCGACGGCCAACGTCCTGACTTTC
J: TRBJ2-6
D: NA
V: TRBV9
size: few

CDR3: CSAVLGTSGRQETQYF
DNA: TGCAGTGCCGTTCTCGGGACTAGCGGGAGACAAGAGACCCAGTACTTC
J: TRBJ2-5
D: TRBD2
V: TRBV20-1
size: few

CDR3: CASSCHGTF
DNA: TGTGCCAGCAGCTGCCATGGCACCTTC
J: TRBJ1-2
D: NA
V: TRBV5-4
size: NA

CDR3: CATSRDIQRDYHF
DNA: TGTGCCACCAGCAGAGACATACAGCGGGACTATCACTTC
J: TRBJ2-7
D: TRBD2
V: TRBV15
size: few

CDR3: CASSQVRALGTEAFF
DNA: TGCGCCAGCAGCCAAGTGCGGGCCTTGGGCACTGAAGCTTTCTTT
J: TRBJ1-1
D: NA
V: TRBV4-1
size: few

CDR3: CASSPRHGGGETQYF
DNA: TGTGCCAGCAGCCCCCGACACGGAGGGGGTGAGACCCAGTACTTC
J: TRBJ2-5
D: NA
V: TRBV7-8
size: NA

CDR3: CASSPLGAGGEQFF
DNA: TGCGCCAGCAGCCCTCTCGGGGCGGGCGGTGAGCAGTTCTTC
J: TRBJ2-1
D: NA
V: TRBV4-3
size: few